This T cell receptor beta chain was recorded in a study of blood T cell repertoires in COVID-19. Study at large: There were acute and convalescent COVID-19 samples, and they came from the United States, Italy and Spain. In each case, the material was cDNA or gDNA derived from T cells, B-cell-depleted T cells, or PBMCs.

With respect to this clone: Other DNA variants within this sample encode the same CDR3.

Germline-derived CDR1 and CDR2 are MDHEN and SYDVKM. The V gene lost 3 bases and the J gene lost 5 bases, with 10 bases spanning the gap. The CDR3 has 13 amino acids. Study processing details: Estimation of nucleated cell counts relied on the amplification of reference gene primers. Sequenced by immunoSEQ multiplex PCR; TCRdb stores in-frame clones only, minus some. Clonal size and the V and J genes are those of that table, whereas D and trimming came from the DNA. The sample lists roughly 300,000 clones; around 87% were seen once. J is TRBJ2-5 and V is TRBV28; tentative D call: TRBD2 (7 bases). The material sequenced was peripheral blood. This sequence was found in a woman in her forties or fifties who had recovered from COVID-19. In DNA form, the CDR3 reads TGTGCCAGCAGTTTGGGGGGGCGGGAGACCCAGTACTTC. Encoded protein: CASSLGGRETQYF.